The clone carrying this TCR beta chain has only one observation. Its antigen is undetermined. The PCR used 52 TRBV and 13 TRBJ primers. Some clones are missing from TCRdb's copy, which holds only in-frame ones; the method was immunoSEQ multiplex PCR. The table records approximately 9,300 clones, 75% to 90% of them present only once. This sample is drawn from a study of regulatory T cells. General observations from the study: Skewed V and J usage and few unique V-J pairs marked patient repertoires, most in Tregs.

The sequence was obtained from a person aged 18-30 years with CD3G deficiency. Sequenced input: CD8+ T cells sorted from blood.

As DNA, the CDR3 is TGTGCCAGCAGCTTAGGTATAGCGGGTTGGGGTTCGTCTGAGCAGTTCTTC. Translated: CASSLGIAGWGSSEQFF. The chain is built from TRBV7-9 and TRBJ2-1, with TRBD2 matching over 7 bases. Germline V gene data show CDR1 as SEHNR and CDR2 as FQNEAQ (reference sequence). The CDR3 totals 17 residues. V dropped 1 base and J dropped 9; count of bases not matched to a gene: 15.